This T cell receptor beta chain came from a study of cytomegalovirus exposure and HLA in healthy donors. In regard to this clone: What it recognizes is unknown.

V shed 4 bases and J 1 base; nucleotides not matched to a gene: 4. CDR1 is MDHEN, CDR2 SYDVKM, per germline. The CDR3 loop spans 15 amino acids. PCR was performed using 60 Vbeta and 13 Jbeta primers. Method: immunoSEQ multiplex PCR; TCRdb's copy keeps in-frame clones and lacks some. This listing includes some 130,000 clones. Study findings and constraints: An ancestry cluster, one associated with Asian ancestry, reportedly showed fewer N-insertions than the approximately 670-donor mean in a later analysis. What was likely a sequencing artifact was a cluster of highly shared sequence variants. The classifier reportedly diagnosed cytomegalovirus status with high sensitivity and specificity.

Sequencing input: PBMCs. This sequence was found in a woman between 40 and 50 years old in good health and CMV-seronegative. V is TRBV28 and J is TRBJ2-7; 10 bases agree with TRBD2. The CDR3 DNA reads as TGTGCCAGCAGTTCGCTAGCGGGGGCTTCCTACGAGCAGTACTTC. This codes for CASSSLAGASYEQYF.